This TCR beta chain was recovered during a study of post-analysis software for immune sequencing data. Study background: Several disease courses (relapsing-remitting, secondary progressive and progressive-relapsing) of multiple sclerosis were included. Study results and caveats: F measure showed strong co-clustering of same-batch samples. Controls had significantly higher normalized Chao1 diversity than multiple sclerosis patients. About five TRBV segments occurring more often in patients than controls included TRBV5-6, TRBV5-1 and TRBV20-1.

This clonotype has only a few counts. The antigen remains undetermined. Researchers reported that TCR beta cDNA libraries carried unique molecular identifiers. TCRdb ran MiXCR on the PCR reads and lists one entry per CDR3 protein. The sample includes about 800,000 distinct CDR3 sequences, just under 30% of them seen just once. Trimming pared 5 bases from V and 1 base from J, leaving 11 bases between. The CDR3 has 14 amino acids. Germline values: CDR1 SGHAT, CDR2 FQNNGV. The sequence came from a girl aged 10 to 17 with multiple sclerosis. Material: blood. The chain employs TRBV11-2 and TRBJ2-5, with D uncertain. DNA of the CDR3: TGTGCCAGCAGCGGGGTGGGCCTCCAAGAGACCCAGTACTTC. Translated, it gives CASSGVGLQETQYF. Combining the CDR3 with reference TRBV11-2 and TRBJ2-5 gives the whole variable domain EAGVAQSPRYKIIEKRQSVAFWCNPISGHATLYWYQQILGQGPKLLIQFQNNGVVDDSQLPKDRFSAERLKGVDSTLKIQPAKLEDSAVYLCASSGVGLQETQYFGPGTRLLVL.